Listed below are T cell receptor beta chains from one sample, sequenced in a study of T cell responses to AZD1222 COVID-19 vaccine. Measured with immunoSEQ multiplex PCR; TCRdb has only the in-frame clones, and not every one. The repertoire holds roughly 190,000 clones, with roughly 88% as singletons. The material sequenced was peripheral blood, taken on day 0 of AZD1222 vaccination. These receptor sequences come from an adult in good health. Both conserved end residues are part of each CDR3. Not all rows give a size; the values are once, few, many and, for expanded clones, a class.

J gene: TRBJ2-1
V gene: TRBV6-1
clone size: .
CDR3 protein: CASSERGLGSYNEQFF

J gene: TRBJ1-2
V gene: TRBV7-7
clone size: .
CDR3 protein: CASSLAARPGQGVSNYGYTF

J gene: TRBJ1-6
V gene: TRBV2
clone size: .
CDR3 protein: CASSENFHNSPLHF

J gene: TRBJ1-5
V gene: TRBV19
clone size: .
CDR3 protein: CASSLQGGNQPQHF

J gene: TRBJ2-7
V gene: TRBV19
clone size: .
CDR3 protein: CASSIVLAVSEQYF

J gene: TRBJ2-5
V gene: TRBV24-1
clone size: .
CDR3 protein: CATSEVGQGFETQYF

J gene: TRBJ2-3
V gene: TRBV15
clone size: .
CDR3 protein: CATSRELDRVGGTDTQYF

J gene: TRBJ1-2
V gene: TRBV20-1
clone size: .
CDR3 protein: CSVNRVGGYTF

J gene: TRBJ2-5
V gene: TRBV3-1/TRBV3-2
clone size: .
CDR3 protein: CASTLSGTSANPRQETQYF

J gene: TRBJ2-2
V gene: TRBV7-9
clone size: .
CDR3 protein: CASSLKTTGELFF

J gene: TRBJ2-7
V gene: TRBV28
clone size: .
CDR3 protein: CASKGAPARGQYF

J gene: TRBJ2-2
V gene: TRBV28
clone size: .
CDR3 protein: CASSQNTGTGTGELFF

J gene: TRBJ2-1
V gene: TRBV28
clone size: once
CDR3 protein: CASRPPAYNEQFF

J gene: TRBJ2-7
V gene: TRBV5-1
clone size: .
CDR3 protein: CASSLGQGSQGIYEQYF

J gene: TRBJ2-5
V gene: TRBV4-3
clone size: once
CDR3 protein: CASSQDMGTETQYF

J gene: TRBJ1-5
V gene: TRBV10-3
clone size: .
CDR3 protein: CAISGTGDGSNQPQHF

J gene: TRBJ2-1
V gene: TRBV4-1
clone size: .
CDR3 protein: CASSQVSLAGSSYNEQFF

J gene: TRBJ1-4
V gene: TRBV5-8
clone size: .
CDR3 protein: CASSPETGTEKLFF

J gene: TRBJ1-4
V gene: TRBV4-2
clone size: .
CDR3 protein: CASSQPRGGRIEKLFF

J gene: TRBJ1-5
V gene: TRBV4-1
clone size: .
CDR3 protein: CASSQVTGNQPQHF

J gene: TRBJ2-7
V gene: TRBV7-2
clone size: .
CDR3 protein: CASSSQGGGSYEQYF

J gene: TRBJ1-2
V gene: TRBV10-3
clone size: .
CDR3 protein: CAITPDRVYGYTF

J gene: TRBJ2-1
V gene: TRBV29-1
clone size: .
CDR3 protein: CSVGVREQFF

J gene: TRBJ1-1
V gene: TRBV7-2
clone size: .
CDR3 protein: CASSLGRTSSNTEAFF

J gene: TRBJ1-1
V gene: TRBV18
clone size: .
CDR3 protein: CASSPRVQGDTEAFF

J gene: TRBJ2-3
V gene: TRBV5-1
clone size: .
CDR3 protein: CASSLQTGTSPSTDTQYF